This T cell receptor beta chain was recorded in a study of control samples from healthy donors and cancer patients. Trimming pared 0 bases from V and 4 bases from J, leaving 18 bases between. This CDR3 has 16 residues. CDR1 and CDR2 (germline): GTSNPN, SVGIG (reference sequence). The method was immunoSEQ multiplex PCR; TCRdb's version includes in-frame clones alone and lacks a portion of them. Among over 85,000 clones listed, approximately 88% were seen once. Material for sequencing was PBMCs. The source is a man aged 70-80 years with lung cancer. V and J are TRBV30 and TRBJ1-2; tentatively, D is TRBD1 (5 bases). The CDR3 protein is CAWSVTRPRVSYGYTF. The CDR3 DNA sequence: TGTGCCTGGAGTGTAACCCGTCCCAGGGTGTCCTATGGCTACACCTTC.